These T cell receptor beta chains were read from a single sample in a study of cytomegalovirus exposure and HLA in healthy donors. Only in-frame clones appear in the TCRdb table, and some are missing; sequencing was by immunoSEQ multiplex PCR. Here the sample spans 95,000 to 100,000 clones, 85% being singletons. Input material: PBMCs. The receptors shown here come from a man aged 25-45 years in good health and CMV-seronegative. The CDR3 runs from the conserved cysteine through the conserved F or W. Fields, in order: CDR3 DNA, CDR3 protein, D gene, J gene, V gene, clone size. A D gene is named only where the DNA matches it firmly. Not all rows give a size; the values are once, few, many and, for expanded clones, a class.

CDR3nt: TGTGCCAGTAGTATAGAGGGTAGCGGGAGGATTTATAGAGATACGCAGTATTTT
CDR3aa: CASSIEGSGRIYRDTQYF
d_gene: TRBD2
j_gene: TRBJ2-3
v_gene: TRBV19
abundance: once

CDR3nt: TGTGCCAGCAGCCATACGCGGGAGACCCAGTACTTC
CDR3aa: CASSHTRETQYF
d_gene: NA
j_gene: TRBJ2-5
v_gene: TRBV27
abundance: once

CDR3nt: TGTGCCAGCAGCTACAGCACAGATGCGCAGTATTTT
CDR3aa: CASSYSTDAQYF
d_gene: NA
j_gene: TRBJ2-3
v_gene: TRBV7-8
abundance: NA

CDR3nt: TGTGCCAGCAGTTACTCGTTTGACAGCACCTACGAGCAGTACTTC
CDR3aa: CASSYSFDSTYEQYF
d_gene: NA
j_gene: TRBJ2-7
v_gene: TRBV6-6
abundance: NA

CDR3nt: TGTGCCAGCAGCCCGGGGACACCACCCCTCCACTTT
CDR3aa: CASSPGTPPLHF
d_gene: NA
j_gene: TRBJ1-6
v_gene: TRBV9
abundance: NA

CDR3nt: TGTGCCAGCAGCTTAAGAAAGGGACTGAGCCCAGATACGCAGTATTTT
CDR3aa: CASSLRKGLSPDTQYF
d_gene: NA
j_gene: TRBJ2-3
v_gene: TRBV7-8
abundance: once

CDR3nt: TGTGCCAGCGGGCAGGGGAGATACAATGAGCAGTTCTTC
CDR3aa: CASGQGRYNEQFF
d_gene: NA
j_gene: TRBJ2-1
v_gene: TRBV6-5
abundance: NA

CDR3nt: TGTGCCAGCAGCTTACTAGCGGGAGGGTTCGAGCAGTACTTC
CDR3aa: CASSLLAGGFEQYF
d_gene: TRBD2
j_gene: TRBJ2-7
v_gene: TRBV7-6
abundance: NA

CDR3nt: TGTGCCAGCTCACCACTGACACAGGGCCAAGAGACCCAGTACTTC
CDR3aa: CASSPLTQGQETQYF
d_gene: NA
j_gene: TRBJ2-5
v_gene: TRBV18
abundance: NA

CDR3nt: TGTGCCAGCAACTCAATAACAACTAATGAAAAACTGTTTTTT
CDR3aa: CASNSITTNEKLFF
d_gene: NA
j_gene: TRBJ1-4
v_gene: TRBV2
abundance: NA

CDR3nt: TGTGCCATCAGTGGACGGACTAGCGGTTACCAAGAGACCCAGTACTTC
CDR3aa: CAISGRTSGYQETQYF
d_gene: TRBD2
j_gene: TRBJ2-5
v_gene: TRBV10-3
abundance: NA

CDR3nt: TGTGCCAGCAGTTACACGCGGGAGGGCCCACATGAGCAGTTCTTC
CDR3aa: CASSYTREGPHEQFF
d_gene: TRBD2
j_gene: TRBJ2-1
v_gene: TRBV6-5
abundance: NA

CDR3nt: TGCAGCGTTGAAATGTCTCCTAGTAATGAAAAACTGTTTTTT
CDR3aa: CSVEMSPSNEKLFF
d_gene: NA
j_gene: TRBJ1-4
v_gene: TRBV29-1
abundance: NA

CDR3nt: TGTGCTACTCAGGGGATGGGGAACACTGAAGCTTTCTTT
CDR3aa: CATQGMGNTEAFF
d_gene: NA
j_gene: TRBJ1-1
v_gene: TRBV10-3
abundance: NA

CDR3nt: TGTGCCAGCTCCTCCCCGGGATTACTAAGCACAGATACGCAGTATTTT
CDR3aa: CASSSPGLLSTDTQYF
d_gene: NA
j_gene: TRBJ2-3
v_gene: TRBV5-6
abundance: NA

CDR3nt: TGTGCTAGTGCCCATTCCCCGCTAGCGGGAGGTAGCTCCTACAATGAGCAGTTCTTC
CDR3aa: CASAHSPLAGGSSYNEQFF
d_gene: TRBD2
j_gene: TRBJ2-1
v_gene: TRBV12-5
abundance: NA

CDR3nt: TGTGCCAGCAGCCCCTGGGACAAAAATCAGCCCCAGCATTTT
CDR3aa: CASSPWDKNQPQHF
d_gene: NA
j_gene: TRBJ1-5
v_gene: TRBV7-9
abundance: NA

CDR3nt: TGTGCCAGCAGCCATGGAGGGGGACAGGTGGTCGGGACCCAGTACTTC
CDR3aa: CASSHGGGQVVGTQYF
d_gene: TRBD1
j_gene: TRBJ2-5
v_gene: TRBV7-9
abundance: NA

CDR3nt: TGTGCCAGCAGTCCTACCGCGATAAGCACAGATACGCAGTATTTT
CDR3aa: CASSPTAISTDTQYF
d_gene: NA
j_gene: TRBJ2-3
v_gene: TRBV6-5
abundance: NA

CDR3nt: TGTGCCAGCAGCCCTACCCGGGACAGGGGGCCTTTTCGTTCACCCCTCCACTTT
CDR3aa: CASSPTRDRGPFRSPLHF
d_gene: TRBD1
j_gene: TRBJ1-6
v_gene: TRBV11-2
abundance: NA

CDR3nt: TGTGCCAGCAGTTTCAGTATCGGTCGGGATGAGCAGTTCTTC
CDR3aa: CASSFSIGRDEQFF
d_gene: NA
j_gene: TRBJ2-1
v_gene: TRBV27
abundance: NA

CDR3nt: TGTGCCAGCAGTGAACGGACAGGAGGGTCAGATACGCAGTATTTT
CDR3aa: CASSERTGGSDTQYF
d_gene: NA
j_gene: TRBJ2-3
v_gene: TRBV6-1
abundance: NA

CDR3nt: TGTGCCAGCAGCCAAGATACCGGCGGGAGGACTTGGACCCAGTACTTC
CDR3aa: CASSQDTGGRTWTQYF
d_gene: TRBD2
j_gene: TRBJ2-5
v_gene: TRBV4-2
abundance: NA

CDR3nt: TGTGCCAGTAGCTTTTCGGGACTAGCGGGAGAAGGGTCAGATACGCAGTATTTT
CDR3aa: CASSFSGLAGEGSDTQYF
d_gene: TRBD2
j_gene: TRBJ2-3
v_gene: TRBV19
abundance: NA

CDR3nt: TGTGCCACCAGCAGATCAATAGGTCTTGGGCGTCGGGAGAACACCGGGGAGCTGTTTTTT
CDR3aa: CATSRSIGLGRRENTGELFF
d_gene: NA
j_gene: TRBJ2-2
v_gene: TRBV15
abundance: NA

CDR3nt: TGTGCCAGCAGCCGGGACAGCTTTGGGGACGAGCAGTACTTC
CDR3aa: CASSRDSFGDEQYF
d_gene: TRBD1
j_gene: TRBJ2-7
v_gene: TRBV6-5
abundance: NA

CDR3nt: TGTGCCACCAGCAGAGTCGTCAGGGGCGGTTTGTTTACTGGCGTTGGTACTGAAGCTTTCTTT
CDR3aa: CATSRVVRGGLFTGVGTEAFF
d_gene: NA
j_gene: TRBJ1-1
v_gene: TRBV15
abundance: NA

CDR3nt: TGTGCCAGCAGCGTAGGCCACAGCCAAGAGACCCAGTACTTC
CDR3aa: CASSVGHSQETQYF
d_gene: NA
j_gene: TRBJ2-5
v_gene: TRBV9
abundance: once

CDR3nt: TGTGCCATCAAGGAGGGAGCCACAGATACGCAGTATTTT
CDR3aa: CAIKEGATDTQYF
d_gene: NA
j_gene: TRBJ2-3
v_gene: TRBV10-3
abundance: NA

CDR3nt: TGTGCCAGCAGTGAAGTCGGACTAGCGGGAGGGTCCCGGAGAGAGACCCAGTACTTC
CDR3aa: CASSEVGLAGGSRRETQYF
d_gene: TRBD2
j_gene: TRBJ2-5
v_gene: TRBV6-4
abundance: NA

CDR3nt: TGTGCCAGCAGACTAAACACTGAAGCTTTCTTT
CDR3aa: CASRLNTEAFF
d_gene: NA
j_gene: TRBJ1-1
v_gene: TRBV27
abundance: NA

CDR3nt: TGTGCCAGCAGCCGCCCGACGGGAACAGATACGCAGTATTTT
CDR3aa: CASSRPTGTDTQYF
d_gene: NA
j_gene: TRBJ2-3
v_gene: TRBV11-1
abundance: NA